This T cell receptor (beta chain) is drawn from a study of CD8+ T cells in alopecia areata. As the sequencing template, cDNA was produced by extracting RNA and reverse transcribing it. Libraries were prepared by immunoSEQ multiplex PCR; TCRdb keeps only in-frame clonotypes and omits some of them. The table has 60,000 to 85,000 clones, around 67% seen once. Germline V gene data show CDR1 as SGHNT and CDR2 as YYREEE (reference sequence). The CDR3 is 14 residues long. V lost 2 bases and J lost 3, with 10 bases in between. As for treatment: oral pan-JAK inhibitor, 5-10 mg twice daily. The rearrangement joins TRBV5-4 to TRBJ2-3; possibly TRBD2 for D (6 bases). This receptor was obtained from a human donor with alopecia areata. The sample was CD8+ T cells sorted from blood, taken at week 24, from a patient treated with tofacitinib. The CDR3 coding sequence is TGTGCCAGCAGCTTCGGGACTCGGACAGATACGCAGTATTTT. It is translated as CASSFGTRTDTQYF.